This T cell receptor beta chain appears in the sequencing data of a study of T-cell reconstitution after alpha-beta-depleted transplantation in children. Study-level results: The main origin of T-cell counts and diversity one year after transplant was newly produced T cells.

Germline assignment: CDR1 LGHDT and CDR2 YNNKEL (reference sequence). Trimming left V 4 bases short and J 3 bases short, with 13 bases between. The CDR3 runs 14 residues. In the case of this clonotype: Its antigen is currently unknown.

During its preparation, the TCRbeta library received unique molecular identifiers. MiXCR was run by TCRdb on the PCR reads, yielding one entry per CDR3 protein. The data hold 200,000 to 250,000 distinct CDR3 sequences, with 20% to 30% observed a single time. V usage is TRBV3-1 and J usage is TRBJ2-7, with D perhaps matching TRBD1 or TRBD2 (5 bases each). The specimen comprised PBMCs, mostly from graft donor cells, sampled 360 days after TCRalphabeta/CD19-depleted stem cell transplant. This clonotype originated in a female patient between 2 and 15 years old who had a stem cell transplant for congenital amegakaryocytic thrombocytopenia, so the T cells may come from the graft donor. CDR3 in DNA: TGTGCCAGCAGCCGCTTCAGTGGGGGCTACGAGCAGTACTTC. Its translation is CASSRFSGGYEQYF.